One and the same sample provided the 21 T cell receptor beta chains below, sequenced in a study of cytomegalovirus exposure and HLA in healthy donors. The PCR was carried out with 60 Vbeta primers and 13 Jbeta primers. The protocol was immunoSEQ multiplex PCR, while the TCRdb copy is restricted to in-frame clones and leaves out a portion. Of around 150,000 clones listed, approximately 80% are singletons. Source material: PBMCs. These receptors all come from a man aged 18-30 years in good health and CMV-seronegative.

The gene calls are TRBV30 and TRBJ1-2; 9 bases line up with TRBD1. The V and J ends lost 1 base and 6 bases, in that order; junction bases with no gene match: 6. Per germline, CDR1 GTSNPN and CDR2 SVGIG (reference sequence). The CDR3 covers 14 residues. The CDR3 reads CAWSAGTGIHGYTF. CDR3 sequence (DNA): TGTGCCTGGAGTGCAGGGACAGGGATTCATGGCTACACCTTC.

The V gene is TRBV19, the J gene TRBJ2-3; a possible D gene is TRBD2 (6 bases). The CDR3 runs 13 residues. V was shortened by 5 bases and J by 5 bases, with 11 bases between the two germline ends. The V gene's germline CDR1 is LNHDA and CDR2 SQIVND (reference sequence). The CDR3 reads CASSRMGGDTQYF. DNA of the CDR3: TGTGCCAGTAGTCGAATGGGAGGAGATACGCAGTATTTT.

Only one count was recorded for this clone. CDR3 nucleotide sequence: TGTGCCAGAGGAGGGGGCACAGATACGCAGTATTTT. Translation gives CARGGGTDTQYF. V and J are TRBV2 and TRBJ2-3, with D maybe TRBD2 (6 bases). V gave up 9 bases and J gave up 1 base, with 8 bases separating them. This CDR3 is built from 12 residues. Germline assignment: CDR1 SNHLY and CDR2 FYNNEI.

The V gene is TRBV5-1, the J gene TRBJ2-5, with 9 positions matching TRBD1. V was pared by 4 bases and J by 4 bases, with 5 bases of the junction left unmatched. From germline, CDR1 is SGHRS and CDR2 YFSETQ. The CDR3 is made up of 14 amino acids. The CDR3 loop reads CASSPQGQGETQYF. DNA for the CDR3: TGCGCCAGCAGCCCGCAGGGACAGGGAGAGACCCAGTACTTC.

This chain links TRBV6-5 with TRBJ1-2; 8 positions match TRBD1. The CDR3 consists of 15 residues. The germline V gene encodes CDR1 MNHEY and CDR2 SVGAGI. Losses at the gene ends were 4 bases for V and 7 bases for J; bases not matched to a gene: 11. CDR3 sequence (DNA): TGTGCCAGCAGTTCACTTGGGGCAGGGGGCGGTGGCTACACCTTC. Protein sequence: CASSSLGAGGGGYTF.

This chain joins TRBV2 and TRBJ2-1, with D unresolved. CDR3 length: 11 residues. The germline gives CDR1 SNHLY, CDR2 FYNNEI. The V end lost 7 bases, the J end lost 4 bases, and 5 bases lay between the germline ends. CDR3 DNA: TGTGCCAGCACCTTATACAATGAGCAGTTCTTC. Protein product: CASTLYNEQFF.

The chain carries TRBV28 and TRBJ2-7; 9 bases are shared with TRBD2. The CDR3 covers 17 residues. The germline gives CDR1 MDHEN, CDR2 SYDVKM. V shed 4 bases and J 0 bases; nucleotides not matched to a gene: 10. This chain's CDR3 is CASSSPGRAGGSYEQYF. CDR3 DNA sequence: TGTGCCAGCAGTTCCCCGGGTCGAGCGGGAGGCTCCTACGAGCAGTACTTC.

The chain uses TRBV9 and TRBJ2-1; 9 bases match TRBD1. Germline trimming cut 3 bases from V and 1 base from J; bases unmatched to any gene: 2. This CDR3 comprises 15 residues. CDR1 and CDR2 from the germline V gene are SGDLS and YYNGEE. The CDR3 loop reads CASSADRGSYNEQFF. The CDR3, as DNA: TGTGCCAGCAGCGCCGACAGGGGGTCCTACAATGAGCAGTTCTTC. Based on the CDR3 plus reference TRBV9 and TRBJ2-1, the full variable domain is DSGVTQTPKHLITATGQRVTLRCSPRSGDLSVYWYQQSLDQGLQFLIQYYNGEERAKGNILERFSAQQFPDLHSELNLSSLELGDSALYFCASSADRGSYNEQFFGPGTRLTVL.

The chain couples TRBV30 to TRBJ1-2; TRBD1 agrees at 10 bases. The CDR3 totals 14 residues. V trimming: 0 bases; J trimming: 7 bases; junction bases outside the gene matches: 5. CDR1 and CDR2 from the germline V gene are GTSNPN and SVGIG (reference sequence). The CDR3, as DNA: TGTGCCTGGAGTGTGGGACAGGGGAGAGGTGGCTACACCTTC. Amino acid sequence: CAWSVGQGRGGYTF.

The chain uses TRBV5-4 and TRBJ1-4, with 7 bases that match TRBD1. CDR1 is SGHNT, CDR2 YYREEE, per germline (reference sequence). Trimming removed 3 bases from V and 3 bases from J; junction bases left unmatched: 5. The CDR3 runs to 15 residues. CDR3 in amino acids: CASSSPGQPNEKLFF. In DNA form, the CDR3 reads TGTGCCAGCAGCTCTCCGGGACAGCCTAATGAAAAACTGTTTTTT. The variable domain in full, with the rest retrieved from reference TRBV5-4 and TRBJ1-4, is ETGVTQSPTHLIKTRGQQVTLRCSSQSGHNTVSWYQQALGQGPQFIFQYYREEENGRGNFPPRFSGLQFPNYSSELNVNALELDDSALYLCASSSPGQPNEKLFFGSGTQLSVL.

This clone has a handful of counts. V gene TRBV18 combines with J gene TRBJ2-7; 16 nucleotides agree with TRBD2. V lost 5 bases and J lost 0; bases outside the gene matches: 7. The CDR3 extends over 18 amino acids. In germline, CDR1 is KGHSH, CDR2 LQKENI. As DNA, the CDR3 is TGTGCCAGCTCAGGCGGGACTAGCGGGGGGGTCCACTCCTACGAGCAGTACTTC. Protein sequence: CASSGGTSGGVHSYEQYF.

The chain is built from TRBV2 and TRBJ2-7; 7 nucleotides match TRBD1. Germline V gives CDR1 SNHLY, CDR2 FYNNEI. This CDR3 spans 13 amino acids. V lost 10 bases to trimming and J lost 0 bases; unmatched junction nucleotides: 6. This CDR3 reads CATRGRSSYEQYF. CDR3 in DNA: TGTGCCACTAGGGGGCGGAGCTCCTACGAGCAGTACTTC.

Concerning this clone itself: A far larger clone is only one base removed, so a read error is likely. The V gene is TRBV2, the J gene TRBJ2-7; 11 bases map to TRBD2. Germline values: CDR1 SNHLY, CDR2 FYNNEI. This CDR3 is 15 amino acids long. After removal of 0 bases from V and 3 bases from J, the junction contained 1 base not matched to a gene. The CDR3 sequence: CASSEASGGDYEQYF. CDR3 in DNA: TGTGCCAGCAGTGAAGCTAGCGGGGGGGACTACGAGCAGTACTTC.

This clone was seen only a few times. The genes are TRBV27 and TRBJ2-1; D gene unclear. From germline, CDR1 is MNHEY and CDR2 SMNVEV (reference sequence). Between the trimmed V and J ends, which lost 3 bases and 9 bases, there was a span of 3 bases. This CDR3 comprises 10 residues. The CDR3 region is CASSLSEQFF. The DNA of the CDR3 is TGTGCCAGCAGTTTGAGTGAGCAGTTCTTC.

This chain joins TRBV5-6 and TRBJ1-6; no clear D. The CDR3 is 12 residues long. Germline V gives CDR1 SGHDT, CDR2 YYEEEE. Trimming shortened V by 4 bases and J by 9 bases, and 8 bases separated the two germline ends. CDR3 sequence: CASSDPGSPLHF. The CDR3 nucleotides read TGTGCCAGCAGCGATCCGGGTTCACCCCTCCACTTT.

The chain employs TRBV29-1 and TRBJ2-1, with D unresolved. Germline CDR1 SQVTM, CDR2 ANQGSEA. The V end was cut by 6 bases, the J end by 4 bases, with 7 bases between. This CDR3 is built from 11 residues. The CDR3 nucleotides are TGCAGCGTCCACCTATACAATGAGCAGTTCTTC. Translation gives CSVHLYNEQFF.

This chain joins TRBV7-3 and TRBJ2-1; 10 bases fit TRBD2. The CDR3 length is 16 residues. Germline values: CDR1 SGHTA, CDR2 FQGTGA. J was trimmed by 4 bases and V by 1 base; bases with no gene match: 4. The CDR3 coding sequence is TGTGCCAGCAGCTTAATGGGGACTAGCGCTTACAATGAGCAGTTCTTC. It yields the protein CASSLMGTSAYNEQFF.

In this sample, this clone turned up once. The chain has TRBV29-1 and TRBJ2-3, with TRBD1 matching 10 bases. The ends lost 4 bases at V and 7 bases at J; junction bases unmatched: 11. The CDR3 covers 15 residues. CDR1 and CDR2 from the germline V gene are SQVTM and ANQGSEA. CDR3 residues: CSVGTAGTGAHTQYF. The CDR3, as DNA: TGCAGCGTTGGAACCGCCGGGACAGGGGCCCATACGCAGTATTTT.

This clone came up a few times. CDR3 sequence (DNA): TGTGCCAGCAGCCTAGGTACCCCGAGTAACACTGAAGCTTTCTTT. Its protein is CASSLGTPSNTEAFF. The chain links TRBV5-5 to TRBJ1-1; D is ambiguous. Germline CDR1 and CDR2: SGHKS and YYEKEE (reference sequence). Trimming took 4 bases from V and 2 from J, leaving 15 bases between them. The CDR3 is 15 amino acids.

This clone was seen only a few times. The genes are TRBV15 and TRBJ1-5; no definite D call. The CDR3 contains 13 residues. Deletions cut 0 bases from V and 6 bases from J, with 6 bases between. The germline gives CDR1 LNHNV, CDR2 YYDKDF (reference sequence). The DNA of the CDR3 is TGTGCCACCAGCAGAGAGATTAGTCAGCCCCAGCATTTT. Its translation: CATSREISQPQHF.

This clone showed up just a few times. The CDR3 coding sequence is TGTGCCAGCAGTGCCACGGAGGGAGAGCAGTACTTC. Its protein product is CASSATEGEQYF. This chain connects TRBV25-1 to TRBJ2-5, with a possible D match to TRBD2 (6 bases). This CDR3 region has 12 residues. CDR1 and CDR2 from the germline V gene are MGHDK and SYGVNS. Between the trimmed V and J ends, which lost 4 bases and 11 bases, there was a span of 14 bases.